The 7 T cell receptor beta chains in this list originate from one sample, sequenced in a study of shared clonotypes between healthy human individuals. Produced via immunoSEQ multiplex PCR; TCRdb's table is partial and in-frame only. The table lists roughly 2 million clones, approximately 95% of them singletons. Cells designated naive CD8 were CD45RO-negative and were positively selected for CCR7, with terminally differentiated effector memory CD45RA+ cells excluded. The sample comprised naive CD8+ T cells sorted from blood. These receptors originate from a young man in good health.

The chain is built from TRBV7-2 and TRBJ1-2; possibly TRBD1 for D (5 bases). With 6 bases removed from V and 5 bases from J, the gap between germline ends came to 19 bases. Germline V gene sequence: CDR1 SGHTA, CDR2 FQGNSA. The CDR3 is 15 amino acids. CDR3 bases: TGTGCCAGCAGAAAACCCGGGACGGCGATTTATGGCTACACCTTC. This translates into CASRKPGTAIYGYTF.

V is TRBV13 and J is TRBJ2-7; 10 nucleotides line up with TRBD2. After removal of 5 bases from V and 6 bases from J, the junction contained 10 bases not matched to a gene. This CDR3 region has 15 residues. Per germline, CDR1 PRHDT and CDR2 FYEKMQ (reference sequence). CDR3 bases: TGTGCCAGCAGCGCGAACCTAGCGGGAGTTGCCGAGCAGTACTTC. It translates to CASSANLAGVAEQYF.

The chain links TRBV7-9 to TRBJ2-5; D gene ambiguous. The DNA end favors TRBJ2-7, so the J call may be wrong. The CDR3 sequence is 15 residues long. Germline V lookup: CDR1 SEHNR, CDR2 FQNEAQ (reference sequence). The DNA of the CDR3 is TGTGCCAGCAGCTTACTGGACGGAGTCTCCTACGAGCAGTACTTC. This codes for CASSLLDGVSYEQYF.

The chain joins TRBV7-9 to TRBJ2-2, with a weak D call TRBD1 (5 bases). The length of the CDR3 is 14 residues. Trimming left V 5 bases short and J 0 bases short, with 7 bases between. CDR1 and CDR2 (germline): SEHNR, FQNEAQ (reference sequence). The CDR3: CASSRTTNTGELFF. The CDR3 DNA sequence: TGTGCCAGCAGCCGGACAACGAACACCGGGGAGCTGTTTTTT.

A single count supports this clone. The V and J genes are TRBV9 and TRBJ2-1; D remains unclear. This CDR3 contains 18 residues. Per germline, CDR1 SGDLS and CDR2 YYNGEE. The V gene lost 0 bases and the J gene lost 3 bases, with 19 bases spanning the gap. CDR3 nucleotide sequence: TGTGCCAGCAGCGTAGATCCCTTAGCTCCTACGGACTACAATGAGCAGTTCTTC. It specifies CASSVDPLAPTDYNEQFF.

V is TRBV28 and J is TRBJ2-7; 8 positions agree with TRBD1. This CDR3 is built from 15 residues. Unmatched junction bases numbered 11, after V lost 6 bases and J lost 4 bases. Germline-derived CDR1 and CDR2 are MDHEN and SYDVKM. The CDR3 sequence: CASSQDRGPTYEQYF. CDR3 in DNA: TGTGCCAGCAGCCAAGACAGGGGCCCTACTTACGAGCAGTACTTC.

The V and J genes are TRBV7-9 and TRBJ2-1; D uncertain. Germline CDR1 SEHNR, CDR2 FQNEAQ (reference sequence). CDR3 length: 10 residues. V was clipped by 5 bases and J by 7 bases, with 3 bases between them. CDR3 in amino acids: CASSPNEQFF. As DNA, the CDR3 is TGTGCCAGCAGCCCGAATGAGCAGTTCTTC.